What follows are 9 T cell receptor beta chains derived from one specimen sequenced in a study of blood T cells in healthy people across ages (dated by TCRdb to about 2015). Library preparation employed 5' RACE. Data came from an Illumina HiSeq 2500. The second PCR ran for roughly 6 to 11 cycles and used a J-beta primer mix along with a sample-barcoded 5' primer. TCRdb handled the public reads itself, with Q25 trimming in fastp and clone calling in MiXCR, and kept productive beta chains. Each CDR3 protein gets just one entry, which takes the most common genes and DNA from the rows behind it. The sample includes about a million distinct CDR3 sequences, with around two fifths observed a single time. In total, the top ten clones hold roughly 14% of the sample. Sequencing used blood. The source of these receptors is a man between 18 and 29 years old in good health.

The CDR3 nucleotides are TGTGCCAGCAGTGAACCGGCAGCCCGCGGGGACACCGGGGAGCTGTTTTTT. Protein product: CASSEPAARGDTGELFF. This chain connects TRBV2 to TRBJ2-2; TRBD2 is a possible D gene (6 bases). Germline V gene data show CDR1 as SNHLY and CDR2 as FYNNEI. This CDR3 has 17 amino acids. With 2 bases removed from V and 3 bases from J, the gap between germline ends came to 16 bases.

This chain connects TRBV2 to TRBJ1-1; perhaps TRBD1 as D (6 bases). V was clipped by 3 bases and J by 6 bases, with 17 bases between them. Germline lookup yields CDR1 SNHLY and CDR2 FYNNEI. The CDR3 totals 15 residues. CDR3: CASSDVGGKRAEAFF. The CDR3 nucleotides are TGTGCCAGCAGTGATGTAGGGGGTAAAAGAGCTGAAGCTTTCTTT. Drawing the rest from reference TRBV2 and TRBJ1-1, the complete variable domain is EPEVTQTPSHQVTQMGQEVILRCVPISNHLYFYWYRQILGQKVEFLVSFYNNEISEKSEIFDDQFSVERPDGSNFTLKIRSTKLEDSAMYFCASSDVGGKRAEAFFGQGTRLTVV.

The V and J genes are TRBV9 and TRBJ2-7; 8 bases line up with TRBD1. Looked up from germline, CDR1 is SGDLS and CDR2 is YYNGEE. The CDR3 spans 15 residues. V was clipped by 3 bases and J by 3 bases; unmatched bases: 8. This chain's CDR3 is CASSGGQGVHYEQYF. The CDR3 coding sequence is TGTGCCAGCAGCGGAGGACAGGGTGTTCACTACGAGCAGTACTTC.

This clonotype was seen once. Compared with germline, one end of the junction differs, possibly owing to a read error. V gene TRBV27 combines with J gene TRBJ1-2; D is uncertain. Germline lookup yields CDR1 MNHEY and CDR2 SMNVEV (reference sequence). This CDR3 spans 13 amino acids. The CDR3 DNA follows: TGTGCCAACAGTCCCGATCGATCCTATGGCTACACCTTC. It codes for CANSPDRSYGYTF.

V and J are TRBV12-3 or TRBV12-4 and TRBJ1-2; the match to TRBD1 covers 7 bases. The CDR3 extends over 16 amino acids. The junction had 8 bases not matched to a gene; V was cut back by 4 bases and J by 0 bases. The CDR3 here is CASSSYYRGANYGYTF. DNA for the CDR3: TGTGCCAGCAGTTCCTATTACAGGGGAGCTAACTATGGCTACACCTTC.

V and J are TRBV6-2 or TRBV6-3 and TRBJ2-2; 10 bases align to TRBD2. Germline trimming cut 0 bases from V and 3 bases from J; bases unmatched to any gene: 7. The CDR3 is 18 residues long. Germline V lookup: CDR1 MNHEY, CDR2 SVGEGT. The CDR3 is CASSYSASGGVDTGELFF. CDR3 sequence (DNA): TGTGCCAGCAGTTACTCGGCTAGCGGGGGAGTGGACACCGGGGAGCTGTTTTTT.

The chain recombines TRBV6-1 with TRBJ2-3; 11 nucleotides line up with TRBD2. The ends lost 2 bases at V and 3 bases at J; junction bases unmatched: 10. The CDR3 extends over 18 amino acids. CDR1 is MNHNS and CDR2 is SASEGT in the germline V gene. The CDR3 DNA sequence: TGTGCCAGCAGTGAACGTTGGGCTAGCGGGGGGCCTACAGATACGCAGTATTTT. Its protein product is CASSERWASGGPTDTQYF.

The gene calls are TRBV18 and TRBJ1-2; perhaps TRBD1 as D (5 bases). Germline V gene lookup returns CDR1 KGHSH and CDR2 LQKENI. The CDR3 totals 15 residues. The V end was cut by 6 bases, the J end by 6 bases, with 20 bases between. Here the CDR3 reads CASSPRILQANGYTF. The CDR3 DNA reads as TGTGCCAGCTCGCCGAGGATCTTACAGGCTAATGGCTACACCTTC.

Of note for this clonotype: A much larger clone sits a single nucleotide away, making a read error possible. The chain uses TRBV11-2 and TRBJ2-3; D perhaps matches TRBD2 (7 bases). The CDR3 is 14 amino acids. CDR1 and CDR2 from the germline V gene are SGHAT and FQNNGV. This chain's CDR3 is CANSSNGGLDTQYF. The CDR3 coding sequence is TGTGCCAACAGCTCCAACGGGGGGCTTGATACGCAGTATTTT.